This T cell receptor beta chain was obtained from a study of post-analysis software for immune sequencing data. Findings and caveats of the study: In patients, TRBV5-6, TRBV5-1 and TRBV20-1 belonged to roughly 5 TRBV segments found more frequently than in controls. By F measure, strong co-clustering occurred among samples prepared in the same batch.

cDNA libraries for TCR beta contained unique molecular identifiers. One entry per CDR3 protein results from TCRdb running MiXCR on the PCR reads. The sample has about 760,000 distinct CDR3 sequences, just under 30% seen once. In regard to this clonotype: Its specificity is unknown.

The length of the CDR3 is 12 residues. Germline-derived CDR1 and CDR2 are SEHNR and FQNEAQ (reference sequence). With 4 bases removed from V and 15 bases from J, the gap between germline ends came to 16 bases. The V call is TRBV7-9, the J call TRBJ2-1, with D possibly matching TRBD1 (8 bases). This TCR came from a girl aged 5-17 years with multiple sclerosis. The specimen sequenced was blood. CDR3 DNA: TGTGCCAGCAGCTCCTCACAGGGGGGGGCGTTCTTC. Its protein product is CASSSSQGGAFF.